The next 24 T cell receptor beta chains were all read from a single sample in a study of cytomegalovirus exposure and HLA in healthy donors. Researchers ran the PCR with 60 Vbeta and 13 Jbeta primers. Here immunoSEQ multiplex PCR was the method, and the copy in TCRdb shows in-frame clones only, minus some. This sample has approximately 190,000 clones, with about 80% found just once. Sequenced material: PBMCs. The origin of the receptors is a woman aged 50 to 60 in good health and CMV-seropositive.

V gene TRBV7-3 combines with J gene TRBJ2-7; 7 nucleotides match TRBD1. Trimming removed 5 bases from V and 4 bases from J; junction bases left unmatched: 8. Germline V gene lookup returns CDR1 SGHTA and CDR2 FQGTGA. The length of the CDR3 is 14 residues. This chain's CDR3 is CASSPGTVAYEQYF. DNA of the CDR3: TGTGCCAGCAGCCCCGGGACAGTTGCTTACGAGCAGTACTTC.

A single count supports this clone. This chain joins TRBV6-6 and TRBJ1-2, with D possibly being TRBD1 (6 bases). The CDR3 has 13 residues. Trimming took off 5 bases at V and 5 bases at J, with 12 bases between the two ends. Per the germline V gene, CDR1 is MNHNY and CDR2 is SVGAGI (reference sequence). The CDR3 reads CASSRGADYGYTF. In DNA, the CDR3 is TGTGCCAGCAGTCGGGGGGCAGATTATGGCTACACCTTC.

The rearrangement uses TRBV6-5 and TRBJ2-3, with D maybe TRBD2 (5 bases). The germline CDR1 and CDR2 sequences are MNHEY and SVGAGI. The CDR3 sequence is 14 residues long. V lost 7 bases and J lost 4, with 15 bases in between. DNA of the CDR3: TGTGCCAGCAAGACGACCTCCGGGGCAGATACGCAGTATTTT. Protein sequence: CASKTTSGADTQYF.

The CDR3 sequence: CASSSWTGPGSPLHF. The DNA for the CDR3 is TGTGCCAGTAGTTCCTGGACAGGGCCGGGTTCACCCCTCCACTTT. The rearrangement uses TRBV19 and TRBJ1-6; TRBD1 matches at 8 bases. The germline CDR1 and CDR2 sequences are LNHDA and SQIVND (reference sequence). This CDR3 spans 15 amino acids. Trimming took 5 bases from V and 9 from J; bases not matched to a gene: 9.

The rearrangement links TRBV5-4 to TRBJ1-6, with D unresolved. This CDR3 has 14 amino acids. Per the germline V gene, CDR1 is SGHNT and CDR2 is YYREEE (reference sequence). Trimming took off 5 bases at V and 7 bases at J, with 13 bases between the two ends. CDR3 in DNA: TGTGCCAGCAGTACTGAGGTGCTGAATTCACCCCTCCACTTT. Its protein is CASSTEVLNSPLHF.

This clone was observed a single time. This chain links TRBV19 with TRBJ2-3; D is undetermined. Looked up from germline, CDR1 is LNHDA and CDR2 is SQIVND (reference sequence). The CDR3 totals 15 residues. Trimming left V 5 bases short and J 2 bases short, with 14 bases between. CDR3 region: CASSSTPYPTDTQYF. CDR3 DNA: TGTGCCAGTAGTTCTACGCCCTACCCCACAGATACGCAGTATTTT.

This clone was seen a single time. The J gene is TRBJ2-3, the V gene TRBV28; D is ambiguous. Trimming took off 6 bases at V and 0 bases at J, with 7 bases between the two ends. There are 13 residues in the CDR3. Germline V CDR1 and CDR2: MDHEN, SYDVKM. The CDR3, as DNA: TGTGCCAGCAGGGGCCAAAGCACAGATACGCAGTATTTT. This gives the protein CASRGQSTDTQYF.

This chain uses TRBV29-1 with TRBJ1-2; D might be TRBD1 (6 bases). This CDR3 region has 14 residues. Germline V gene data show CDR1 as SQVTM and CDR2 as ANQGSEA. V lost 5 bases and J 2 bases, leaving 15 bases between the germline ends. This CDR3 reads CSVPIPGHNYGYTF. The DNA of the CDR3 is TGCAGCGTTCCTATTCCGGGACACAACTATGGCTACACCTTC.

The genes are TRBV4-1 and TRBJ2-3, with D perhaps TRBD1 (6 bases). Trimming shortened V by 0 bases and J by 3 bases, and 16 bases separated the two germline ends. CDR1 and CDR2 (germline): MGHRA, YSYEKL. The CDR3 is 17 amino acids. The CDR3 sequence: CASSQDGSGGGTDTQYF. In DNA form, the CDR3 reads TGCGCCAGCAGCCAAGATGGAAGTGGGGGCGGGACAGATACGCAGTATTTT.

The V gene is TRBV19, the J gene TRBJ1-1, with TRBD1 identical over 7 bases. This CDR3 region has 16 residues. Germline-derived CDR1 and CDR2 are LNHDA and SQIVND (reference sequence). With V trimmed by 7 bases and J by 0 bases, 11 bases remained unmatched. The CDR3 loop reads CASTVRGDRMNTEAFF. In DNA, the CDR3 is TGTGCCAGTACTGTCAGGGGGGATAGGATGAACACTGAAGCTTTCTTT.

V gene TRBV7-9 combines with J gene TRBJ2-7, with no clear D. Germline V gene data show CDR1 as SEHNR and CDR2 as FQNEAQ (reference sequence). Trimming stripped 8 bases from V and 3 bases from J, with 11 bases between. The CDR3 runs 12 residues. Here the CDR3 reads CASLGLGYEQYF. CDR3 bases: TGTGCCAGCCTTGGCCTAGGCTACGAGCAGTACTTC.

The rearrangement uses TRBV6-1 and TRBJ1-1; D gene unclear. The CDR3 consists of 14 residues. The germline gives CDR1 MNHNS, CDR2 SASEGT. V shed 5 bases and J shed 1 base, with 11 bases lying between them. CDR3 residues: CASSRQRPNTEAFF. The DNA for the CDR3 is TGTGCCAGCAGTCGACAACGGCCGAACACTGAAGCTTTCTTT.

This chain links TRBV28 with TRBJ1-5; a weak D match, TRBD1 (5 bases). The CDR3 totals 15 residues. V gave up 5 bases and J gave up 9 bases, with 20 bases separating them. Per germline, CDR1 MDHEN and CDR2 SYDVKM. CDR3 sequence: CASSDVGGSLGPQHF. The CDR3 DNA sequence: TGTGCCAGCAGTGACGTCGGGGGGTCCCTTGGGCCCCAGCATTTT.

The V call is TRBV9, the J call TRBJ2-5; 7 bases are shared with TRBD1. The CDR3 consists of 15 residues. Germline V gene lookup returns CDR1 SGDLS and CDR2 YYNGEE. J gave up 1 base and V 2 bases, and 5 bases lay outside the gene matches. Here the CDR3 DNA reads TGTGCCAGCAGCGTTTCGTGGGACAGCCAAGAGACCCAGTACTTC. Translation: CASSVSWDSQETQYF.

This rearrangement joins TRBV27 to TRBJ1-5, with 11 bases aligning to TRBD1. This CDR3 contains 15 residues. CDR1 and CDR2 from the germline V gene are MNHEY and SMNVEV (reference sequence). V lost 4 bases, J lost 6 bases, and 5 bases stayed unmatched. CDR3 in DNA: TGTGCCAGCAGTTCCGGGACAGGGGGTTTTCAGCCCCAGCATTTT. It codes for CASSSGTGGFQPQHF.

The chain is built from TRBV19 and TRBJ1-2; D might be TRBD1 (5 bases). This CDR3 region has 14 residues. V was trimmed by 5 bases and J by 2 bases, leaving 12 bases between them. Germline values: CDR1 LNHDA, CDR2 SQIVND (reference sequence). Here the CDR3 reads CASSPNGGNYGYTF. As DNA, the CDR3 is TGTGCCAGTAGTCCCAACGGGGGGAACTATGGCTACACCTTC. The complete variable domain, with remaining parts taken from reference TRBV19 and TRBJ1-2, reads DGGITQSPKYLFRKEGQNVTLSCEQNLNHDAMYWYRQDPGQGLRLIYYSQIVNDFQKGDIAEGYSVSREKKESFPLTVTSAQKNPTAFYLCASSPNGGNYGYTFGSGTRLTVV.

The rearrangement links TRBV5-1 to TRBJ1-4; the match to TRBD1 covers 8 bases. Trimming took 2 bases from V and 4 from J; bases not matched to a gene: 1. The CDR3 runs to 14 residues. CDR1 and CDR2 from the germline V gene are SGHRS and YFSETQ. The CDR3 DNA follows: TGCGCCAGCAGCTTACAGGGGGTTAATGAAAAACTGTTTTTT. Its protein is CASSLQGVNEKLFF.

The chain recombines TRBV28 with TRBJ1-1, with D unclear. The CDR3 totals 16 residues. V was cut by 8 bases and J by 1 base, with 20 bases left in between. CDR1 is MDHEN and CDR2 is SYDVKM in the germline V gene. Written as DNA, the CDR3 is TGTGCCAGCCGGGTGGTTAGGAGTCGGCAGAACACTGAAGCTTTCTTT. Its translation is CASRVVRSRQNTEAFF.

This clone was recorded only once. The chain carries TRBV19 and TRBJ2-1, with 10 bases that match TRBD2. CDR1 and CDR2 from the germline V gene are LNHDA and SQIVND (reference sequence). The CDR3 has 15 residues. Unmatched junction bases numbered 5, after V lost 4 bases and J lost 5 bases. CDR3 DNA sequence: TGTGCCAGTAGTAGTCTAGCGGGGGTCAACAATGAGCAGTTCTTC. Protein product: CASSSLAGVNNEQFF. The whole variable domain, remainder taken from reference TRBV19 and TRBJ2-1, is DGGITQSPKYLFRKEGQNVTLSCEQNLNHDAMYWYRQDPGQGLRLIYYSQIVNDFQKGDIAEGYSVSREKKESFPLTVTSAQKNPTAFYLCASSSLAGVNNEQFFGPGTRLTVL.

The genes are TRBV11-2 and TRBJ2-1; D might be TRBD2 (5 bases). The CDR3 is made up of 12 amino acids. Trimming removed 0 bases at V and 9 bases at J, with 6 bases between. Per the germline V gene, CDR1 is SGHAT and CDR2 is FQNNGV. In nucleotides, the CDR3 is TGTGCCAGCAGCTTAGAAGAGGGTGAGCAGTTCTTC. It yields the protein CASSLEEGEQFF. Looking up the rest from reference TRBV11-2 and TRBJ2-1 gives the full variable domain: EAGVAQSPRYKIIEKRQSVAFWCNPISGHATLYWYQQILGQGPKLLIQFQNNGVVDDSQLPKDRFSAERLKGVDSTLKIQPAKLEDSAVYLCASSLEEGEQFFGPGTRLTVL.

J is TRBJ2-1 and V is TRBV18; D gene unclear. V dropped 1 base and J dropped 0 bases, with 4 bases sitting between them. The CDR3 consists of 14 residues. In germline, CDR1 is KGHSH, CDR2 LQKENI. CDR3 sequence: CASSPLGSYNEQFF. The CDR3 DNA sequence: TGTGCCAGCTCACCACTCGGCTCCTACAATGAGCAGTTCTTC.

Turning to this clone: Additional DNA sequences in this sample encode the identical CDR3. CDR3 sequence reads: CATSRDSQGSYGYTF. Here the CDR3 DNA reads TGTGCCACCAGCAGAGATTCCCAGGGAAGCTATGGCTACACCTTC. The V gene is TRBV15, the J gene TRBJ1-2, with D possibly being TRBD1 (5 bases). Per the germline V gene, CDR1 is LNHNV and CDR2 is YYDKDF (reference sequence). This CDR3 has 15 residues. Trimming left V 0 bases short and J 4 bases short, with 12 bases between.

The V and J genes are TRBV7-2 and TRBJ2-1; 7 bases agree with TRBD1. The CDR3 runs 13 residues. The germline V gene encodes CDR1 SGHTA and CDR2 FQGNSA. After removal of 6 bases from V and 9 bases from J, the junction contained 8 bases not matched to a gene. The CDR3 here is CASRETGAGEQFF. The CDR3 nucleotides read TGTGCCAGCAGGGAAACAGGGGCGGGTGAGCAGTTCTTC.

V and J are TRBV27 and TRBJ2-7; D may be TRBD1 (6 bases). Per the germline V gene, CDR1 is MNHEY and CDR2 is SMNVEV (reference sequence). This CDR3 has 18 residues. V was cut by 2 bases and J by 4 bases, with 24 bases left in between. The DNA of the CDR3 is TGTGCCAGCAGTTTAAATTCAAACTCCGGGACAATTTTATACGAGCAGTACTTC. Protein product: CASSLNSNSGTILYEQYF.